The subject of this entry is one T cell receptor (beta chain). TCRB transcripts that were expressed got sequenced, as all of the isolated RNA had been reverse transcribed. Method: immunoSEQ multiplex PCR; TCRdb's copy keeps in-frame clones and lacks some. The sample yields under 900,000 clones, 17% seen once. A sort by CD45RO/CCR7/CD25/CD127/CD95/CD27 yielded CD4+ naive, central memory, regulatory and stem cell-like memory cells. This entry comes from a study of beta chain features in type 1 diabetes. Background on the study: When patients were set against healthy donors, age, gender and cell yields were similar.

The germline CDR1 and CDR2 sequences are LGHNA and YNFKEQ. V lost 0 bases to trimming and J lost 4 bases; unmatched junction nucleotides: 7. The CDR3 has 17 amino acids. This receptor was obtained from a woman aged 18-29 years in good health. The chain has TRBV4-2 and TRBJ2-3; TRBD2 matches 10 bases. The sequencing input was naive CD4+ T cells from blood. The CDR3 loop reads CASSQEWLAGAADTQYF. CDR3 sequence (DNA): TGTGCCAGCAGCCAAGAGTGGCTAGCGGGAGCGGCAGATACGCAGTATTTT.